These 15 T cell receptor beta chains were all obtained from the same sample, sequenced in a study of cytomegalovirus exposure and HLA in healthy donors. Primers: 60 Vbeta forward and 13 Jbeta reverse. TCRdb's copy holds only in-frame clones and misses some; the assay was immunoSEQ multiplex PCR. The sample contains around 190,000 clones, roughly 81% of which appear only once. The sequenced material came from PBMCs. The receptors were sampled from a woman younger than 45 in good health and CMV-seropositive.

The rearrangement joins TRBV28 to TRBJ1-5, with no clear D. The CDR3 consists of 14 residues. Trimming cost V 6 bases and J 4 bases, with 13 bases left between them. From germline, CDR1 is MDHEN and CDR2 SYDVKM. In DNA form, the CDR3 reads TGTGCCAGCAGCTCCCTTACAGATAATCAGCCCCAGCATTTT. This translates into CASSSLTDNQPQHF.

Of note for this clone: Relative to the germline gene, one junction end is altered; a read error may explain this. J is TRBJ2-1 and V is TRBV7-7, with 7 bases fitting TRBD2. CDR1 is SSHAT, CDR2 FNYEAQ, per germline (reference sequence). The CDR3 spans 13 residues. The CDR3 DNA reads as TGTGCTAGCAGCTGGAGGGAGGGTAATGAGCAGTTCTTC. Translation: CASSWREGNEQFF. The full variable domain, with the rest looked up from reference TRBV7-7 and TRBJ2-1, is GAGVSQSPRYKVTKRGQDVTLRCDPISSHATLYWYQQALGQGPEFLTYFNYEAQPDKSGLPSDRFSAERPEGSISTLTIQRTEQRDSAMYRCASSWREGNEQFFGPGTRLTVL.

The chain is built from TRBV19 and TRBJ1-5; TRBD1 might be the D (5 bases). The length of the CDR3 is 16 residues. The ends were cut back, 2 bases at V and 7 bases at J, with 18 bases in the middle. Germline values: CDR1 LNHDA, CDR2 SQIVND (reference sequence). CDR3 loop: CASSIRGARGGQPQHF. CDR3 sequence (DNA): TGTGCCAGTAGTATAAGAGGGGCAAGGGGAGGACAGCCCCAGCATTTT.

The chain links TRBV7-2 to TRBJ1-1; TRBD1 agrees at 11 bases. J was trimmed by 4 bases and V by 5 bases; bases with no gene match: 6. Germline lookup yields CDR1 SGHTA and CDR2 FQGNSA. The CDR3 covers 15 residues. The CDR3, as DNA: TGTGCCAGCAGCCTTAGTGGGACAGGGGGCACTGAAGCTTTCTTT. The encoded protein is CASSLSGTGGTEAFF.

The CDR3 sequence is CASRSGGNEQYF. The CDR3 DNA reads as TGTGCCAGCAGATCAGGGGGTAACGAGCAGTACTTC. The gene calls are TRBV2 and TRBJ2-7; 7 bases are a match to TRBD1. CDR1 and CDR2 from the germline V gene are SNHLY and FYNNEI. Germline trimming cut 6 bases from V and 5 bases from J; bases unmatched to any gene: 4. The CDR3 covers 12 residues.

As concerns this clone: This sample also contains other DNA sequences that code for the same CDR3. The V gene is TRBV19, the J gene TRBJ1-1; D may be TRBD1 (5 bases). The CDR3 consists of 12 residues. V lost 3 bases and J 6 bases, leaving 8 bases between the germline ends. From germline, CDR1 is LNHDA and CDR2 SQIVND (reference sequence). CDR3 protein: CASSIGGAEAFF. CDR3 bases: TGTGCCAGTAGTATCGGGGGGGCTGAAGCTTTCTTT.

This clone was picked up a small number of times. This rearrangement joins TRBV27 to TRBJ2-5; D possibly corresponds to TRBD2 (6 bases). Germline values: CDR1 MNHEY, CDR2 SMNVEV (reference sequence). V lost 3 bases to trimming and J lost 1 base, with 12 bases between them. The CDR3 sequence is 15 residues long. CDR3 sequence (DNA): TGTGCCAGCAGTTTTACGGGAGCCGGCCAAGAGACCCAGTACTTC. Translating it yields CASSFTGAGQETQYF.

The chain has TRBV27 and TRBJ2-7; D remains unclear. Trimming took off 5 bases at V and 2 bases at J, with 10 bases between the two ends. CDR3 length: 13 residues. The germline gives CDR1 MNHEY, CDR2 SMNVEV (reference sequence). The CDR3 sequence: CASSTTAAYEQYF. The CDR3 coding sequence is TGTGCCAGCAGTACGACTGCGGCCTACGAGCAGTACTTC.

A few counts support this clone. The V gene is TRBV6-5, the J gene TRBJ1-2; D remains ambiguous. The CDR3 is 15 amino acids. Trimming removed 0 bases at V and 5 bases at J, with 13 bases between. CDR1 is MNHEY, CDR2 SVGAGI, per germline. The CDR3 protein is CASSYSIVLKYGYTF. For the CDR3, the DNA is TGTGCCAGCAGTTACTCGATAGTTCTAAAATATGGCTACACCTTC.

The J gene is TRBJ1-4, the V gene TRBV6-5, with D perhaps TRBD1 (5 bases). Germline CDR1 and CDR2: MNHEY and SVGAGI. The CDR3 extends over 15 amino acids. Trimming took off 2 bases at V and 7 bases at J, with 14 bases between the two ends. DNA for the CDR3: TGTGCCAGCAGTTACGTCCCCAGGGATGGTGAAAAACTGTTTTTT. It specifies CASSYVPRDGEKLFF.

V and J are TRBV7-2 and TRBJ1-2; D is ambiguous. With 6 bases removed from V and 8 bases from J, the gap between germline ends came to 16 bases. The CDR3 loop spans 13 amino acids. CDR1 SGHTA and CDR2 FQGNSA come from the germline V gene. CDR3 sequence: CASRFDTIAGYTF. DNA of the CDR3: TGTGCCAGCAGATTTGACACGATTGCGGGCTACACCTTC.

There are a few counts of this clone. CDR3 nucleotides: TGTGCCAGTAGTATAGGTGGACTAGCGTCGAACGAGCAGTACTTC. Protein product: CASSIGGLASNEQYF. This rearrangement joins TRBV19 to TRBJ2-7; TRBD2 matches at 9 bases. The V gene end was trimmed by 1 base and the J gene end by 5 bases; junction bases not matched to a gene: 6. The CDR3 is 15 residues long. In germline, CDR1 is LNHDA, CDR2 SQIVND (reference sequence).

The V and J genes are TRBV23-1 and TRBJ2-5; 7 bases agree with TRBD2. TRBV23-1 is placed among ORFs of uncertain function. Losses at the gene ends were 3 bases for V and 6 bases for J; bases not matched to a gene: 10. The CDR3 totals 15 residues. DNA for the CDR3: TGCGCCAGCAGTCATTCGCTCCCTAGCGGCCAGACCCAGTACTTC. Translated: CASSHSLPSGQTQYF.

The chain links TRBV4-2 to TRBJ2-7; the match to TRBD2 covers 10 bases. Germline CDR1 reads LGHNA; CDR2 reads YNFKEQ. There are 18 residues in the CDR3. V shed 0 bases and J 4 bases; nucleotides not matched to a gene: 12. The CDR3 is CASSQEASGRAFLYEQYF. In DNA, the CDR3 is TGTGCCAGCAGCCAAGAGGCAAGCGGGAGGGCCTTTCTTTACGAGCAGTACTTC.

The chain joins TRBV7-9 to TRBJ2-1; weak D call: TRBD2 (7 bases). The germline gives CDR1 SEHNR, CDR2 FQNEAQ (reference sequence). This CDR3 is 16 amino acids long. Trimming took off 4 bases at V and 5 bases at J, with 18 bases between the two ends. The CDR3 DNA reads TGTGCCAGCAGCTACTCCGGGGGGCTCTTGGACAATGAGCAGTTCTTC. Translated: CASSYSGGLLDNEQFF.